This passage covers 25 T cell receptor beta chains from one sample sequenced in a study of T cells after yellow fever vaccination. A single record per CDR3 protein comes from TCRdb applying MiXCR to the 5' RACE reads. This table has 110,000 or so distinct CDR3 sequences, 7.2% appearing once. The sample in question was CD4+ T cells sorted from PBMCs, obtained approximately 40 days after the first yellow fever vaccination. All receptors derive from a young man who received the YFV17D yellow fever vaccine.

Ten or more counts support this clonotype. The gene calls are TRBV6-5 and TRBJ1-2, with D perhaps TRBD1 (5 bases). Germline CDR1 is MNHEY and CDR2 is SVGAGI. The CDR3 contains 14 residues. V was trimmed by 4 bases and J by 1 base, leaving 10 bases between them. The CDR3 here is CASSLDDSNYGYTF. CDR3 bases: TGTGCCAGCAGTTTAGACGACAGTAACTATGGCTACACCTTC.

This chain connects TRBV28 to TRBJ2-5; 8 bases are shared with TRBD1. CDR3 length: 14 residues. The germline V gene encodes CDR1 MDHEN and CDR2 SYDVKM. J gave up 0 bases and V 7 bases, and 4 bases lay outside the gene matches. CDR3 in amino acids: CASNQGANQETQYF. In nucleotides, the CDR3 is TGTGCCAGCAATCAGGGGGCCAACCAAGAGACCCAGTACTTC.

This clonotype came up many times. This chain joins TRBV10-3 and TRBJ1-2; TRBD1 agrees at 7 bases. This CDR3 comprises 15 residues. V dropped 2 bases and J dropped 4; count of bases not matched to a gene: 7. Germline CDR1 ENHRY, CDR2 SYGVKD. In DNA form, the CDR3 reads TGTGCCATCAGTGAGACCGACAGGGTGATCTATGGCTACACCTTC. It codes for CAISETDRVIYGYTF.

The V call is TRBV4-1, the J call TRBJ1-1; D call uncertain. Trimming removed 7 bases from V and 4 bases from J, with 13 bases in between. Germline V gene lookup returns CDR1 MGHRA and CDR2 YSYEKL. The CDR3 loop spans 13 amino acids. The DNA of the CDR3 is TGCGCCAGCAACAGAGTCGGGAGCACTGAAGCTTTCTTT. It is translated as CASNRVGSTEAFF.

At least ten counts were recorded for this clonotype. V and J are TRBV28 and TRBJ2-7, with D unresolved. The CDR3 length is 13 residues. CDR1 MDHEN and CDR2 SYDVKM come from the germline V gene. Trimming left V 6 bases short and J 0 bases short, with 9 bases between. The chain's CDR3 is CASSSETSYEQYV. The CDR3 nucleotides read TGTGCCAGCAGCTCCGAGACCTCCTACGAGCAGTACGTC.

This clonotype has a count of ten or more. The chain couples TRBV12-3 or TRBV12-4 to TRBJ2-2; D uncertain. This CDR3 comprises 18 residues. Between the trimmed V and J ends, which lost 4 bases and 2 bases, there was a span of 20 bases. The CDR3 bases are TGTGCCAGCAGTTCTATCACCTTACCGGGCCACAACACCGGGGAGCTGTTTTTT. Amino acid sequence: CASSSITLPGHNTGELFF.

This clonotype was observed many times. The chain links TRBV5-1 to TRBJ2-5, with 10 nucleotides matching TRBD2. V lost 3 bases, J lost 5 bases, and 13 bases stayed unmatched. Germline-derived CDR1 and CDR2 are SGHRS and YFSETQ. The CDR3 has 17 residues. The DNA for the CDR3 is TGCGCCAGCAGCTCCGGACTAGCGGCCCCTGGGGGGGAGACCCAGTACTTC. Protein product: CASSSGLAAPGGETQYF.

V and J are TRBV4-3 and TRBJ2-6, with 8 bases identical to TRBD1. The CDR3 extends over 20 amino acids. The trim removed 0 bases at V and 4 bases at J, leaving 14 bases unmatched. In germline, CDR1 is LGHNA, CDR2 YSLEER. The CDR3 DNA is TGCGCCAGCAGCCAAGATCGGGGACAGGTTCTGCGAGTGGGGGCCAACGTCCTGACTTTC. Its protein product is CASSQDRGQVLRVGANVLTF.

The table lists this clonotype with a few counts. V and J are TRBV7-2 and TRBJ1-5, with 10 bases matching TRBD1. The junction had 6 bases not matched to a gene; V was cut back by 7 bases and J by 3 bases. The length of the CDR3 is 15 residues. Germline CDR1 and CDR2: SGHTA and FQGNSA. CDR3 in DNA: TGTGCCAGCACCCTGGGGACAGGGGCCAATCAGCCCCAGCATTTT. Its translation: CASTLGTGANQPQHF.

The sample holds many counts of this clonotype. The rearrangement joins TRBV19 to TRBJ2-5; D might be TRBD2 (5 bases). Per the germline V gene, CDR1 is LNHDA and CDR2 is SQIVND (reference sequence). Trimming removed 6 bases at V and 1 base at J, with 9 bases between. The CDR3 runs to 13 residues. DNA for the CDR3: TGTGCCAGTAGGCCAGCGGCCCAAGAGACCCAGTACTTC. Translating gives CASRPAAQETQYF.

This clonotype was counted ten times or more. The gene calls are TRBV6-5 and TRBJ1-5; 9 nucleotides line up with TRBD1. V was pared by 2 bases and J by 5 bases, with 4 bases of the junction left unmatched. The germline V gene has CDR1 MNHEY and CDR2 SVGAGI. This CDR3 has 15 residues. The CDR3 sequence is CASSYTGQGDQPQHF. As DNA, the CDR3 is TGTGCCAGCAGTTACACGGGACAGGGAGATCAGCCCCAGCATTTT.

Ten or more counts support this clonotype. The rearrangement joins TRBV7-2 to TRBJ1-6; 8 bases fit TRBD1. Trimming took 3 bases from V and 9 from J; bases not matched to a gene: 7. CDR3 length: 15 residues. The germline V gene has CDR1 SGHTA and CDR2 FQGNSA. The CDR3 is CASSFAQGARSPLHF. The CDR3 coding sequence is TGTGCCAGCAGCTTTGCGCAGGGGGCTCGTTCACCCCTCCACTTT.

There are many counts of this clonotype. The CDR3 loop is CASSLVAGGSDTQYF. CDR3 sequence (DNA): TGTGCCAGCAGCTTAGTGGCAGGGGGCTCAGATACGCAGTATTTT. The rearrangement uses TRBV7-2 and TRBJ2-3; 8 nucleotides line up with TRBD1. Germline CDR1 is SGHTA and CDR2 is FQGNSA. The CDR3 spans 15 residues. Unmatched junction bases numbered 4, after V lost 1 base and J lost 4 bases.

This clonotype was seen many times. This chain joins TRBV5-1 and TRBJ2-3, with 7 nucleotides matching TRBD1. Losses at the gene ends were 4 bases for V and 3 bases for J; bases not matched to a gene: 8. This CDR3 has 15 amino acids. CDR1 SGHRS and CDR2 YFSETQ come from the germline V gene. In nucleotides, the CDR3 is TGCGCCAGCAGCAGAAGACAGGGAGAAACAGATACGCAGTATTTT. This gives the protein CASSRRQGETDTQYF.

This clonotype was recorded at least ten times. The CDR3 spells CASSERAGPNTGELFF. In DNA form, the CDR3 reads TGTGCCAGCTCAGAGAGAGCGGGGCCAAACACCGGGGAGCTGTTTTTT. The chain is built from TRBV18 and TRBJ2-2, with 7 nucleotides matching TRBD2. In germline, CDR1 is KGHSH, CDR2 LQKENI. This CDR3 is 16 amino acids long. After removal of 5 bases from V and 2 bases from J, the junction contained 8 bases not matched to a gene.

This clonotype was counted many times. CDR3 DNA: TGTGCCAGCAGTTTGGACGGGAGGGAGACCCAGTACTTC. As protein: CASSLDGRETQYF. The rearrangement uses TRBV28 and TRBJ2-5, with TRBD2 identical over 7 bases. The CDR3 length is 13 residues. Germline CDR1 and CDR2: MDHEN and SYDVKM. V trimming: 3 bases; J trimming: 5 bases; junction bases outside the gene matches: 3.

The chain carries TRBV6-2 or TRBV6-3 and TRBJ2-7; 7 positions match TRBD1. Germline V CDR1 and CDR2: MNHEY, SVGEGT. Germline trimming cut 4 bases from V and 3 bases from J; bases unmatched to any gene: 3. This CDR3 contains 13 residues. The CDR3 region has the DNA TGTGCCAGCAGTTGGACAGGCTACTACGAGCAGTACTTC. Amino acids: CASSWTGYYEQYF.

This rearrangement joins TRBV18 to TRBJ2-7; D call uncertain. Germline CDR1 and CDR2: KGHSH and LQKENI. V lost 0 bases to trimming and J lost 2 bases, with 8 bases between them. The CDR3 is 14 residues long. The CDR3 loop is CASSPPAHAYEQYF. The DNA of the CDR3 is TGTGCCAGCTCACCACCGGCTCACGCCTACGAGCAGTACTTC.

This clonotype was recorded once. This may come from a read error, since a much larger clone is one base off. The CDR3 is CASTPQKTEAFF. The CDR3 DNA is TGTGCCAGCACACCTCAGAAGACTGAAGCTTTCTTT. The V call is TRBV2, the J call TRBJ1-1; D not certain. Trimming left V 7 bases short and J 5 bases short, with 11 bases between. Germline V gene data show CDR1 as SNHLY and CDR2 as FYNNEI. CDR3 length: 12 amino acids.

This clonotype showed up many times. The V gene is TRBV4-1, the J gene TRBJ1-4; 8 bases match TRBD1. The germline CDR1 and CDR2 sequences are MGHRA and YSYEKL. Trimming at V came to 1 base and at J to 8 bases, leaving 6 bases not matched to a gene. This CDR3 contains 15 residues. The CDR3 loop reads CASSQAQGAGEKLFF. In nucleotides, the CDR3 is TGCGCCAGCAGCCAAGCGCAGGGGGCAGGGGAAAAACTGTTTTTT.

This clonotype occurred many times. This could be a read error, since a much larger clone is one nucleotide away. The V gene is TRBV20-1, the J gene TRBJ2-1, with unresolved D. Germline assignment: CDR1 DFQATT and CDR2 SNEGSKA (reference sequence). The CDR3 extends over 18 amino acids. The CDR3 loop reads CCARDLLKGVSSYNEQFF. CDR3 nucleotide sequence: TGCTGTGCTAGAGATCTCTTGAAGGGCGTTAGCTCCTACAATGAGCAGTTCTTC.

The chain is built from TRBV7-2 and TRBJ1-2; the D gene is possibly TRBD1 (6 bases). V was pared by 2 bases and J by 7 bases, with 11 bases between. In germline, CDR1 is SGHTA, CDR2 FQGNSA. CDR3 length: 13 amino acids. DNA for the CDR3: TGTGCCAGCAGCTTAAACTCAGGGGTTGGCTACACCTTC. Protein sequence: CASSLNSGVGYTF.

The chain uses TRBV7-2 and TRBJ1-2, with 8 bases identical to TRBD1. V was pared by 8 bases and J by 7 bases, with 15 bases of the junction left unmatched. The CDR3 runs to 15 residues. Germline V gene data show CDR1 as SGHTA and CDR2 as FQGNSA. In DNA, the CDR3 is TGTGCCAGCGGGCCCTACAGGGGGGTTTCGCGTGGCTACACCTTC. It encodes CASGPYRGVSRGYTF.

Ten or more counts support this clonotype. The CDR3 sequence: CASRWTVKETQYF. The CDR3 region has the DNA TGTGCCAGCAGATGGACAGTAAAAGAGACCCAGTACTTC. This sequence joins TRBV27 and TRBJ2-5; a possible D gene is TRBD1 (6 bases). The V and J ends lost 6 bases and 3 bases respectively, with 11 bases between them. Germline V gene lookup returns CDR1 MNHEY and CDR2 SMNVEV (reference sequence). The CDR3 consists of 13 residues.

This clonotype has at least ten counts. The V and J genes are TRBV7-2 and TRBJ2-3; D remains unclear. The CDR3 is 13 amino acids. From germline, CDR1 is SGHTA and CDR2 FQGNSA. V was trimmed by 3 bases and J by 4 bases, leaving 8 bases between them. In nucleotides, the CDR3 is TGTGCCAGCAGCTTCCTAGTCGCAGATACGCAGTATTTT. Translation: CASSFLVADTQYF. Full variable domain (remainder filled in from reference TRBV7-2 and TRBJ2-3): GAGVSQSPSNKVTEKGKDVELRCDPISGHTALYWYRQSLGQGLEFLIYFQGNSAPDKSGLPSDRFSAERTGGSVSTLTIQRTQQEDSAVYLCASSFLVADTQYFGPGTRLTVL.